Reported below is one TCR beta chain. Antigen specificity is unknown. There are 13 residues in the CDR3. Trimming cost V 6 bases and J 2 bases, with 11 bases left between them. TCRdb used MiXCR to reprocess the PCR reads, holding one entry per CDR3 protein. Of under 600,000 distinct CDR3 sequences listed, under 30% are singletons. The data were taken from a study of molecular identifiers for immune sequencing clone quantification. Regarding the study as a whole: In a background of over 750,000 naive cells, spiked Jurkat TCR RNA from one cell was reportedly detectable.

The sequenced sample was naive CD8+ T cells from blood, with Jurkat cell RNA spiked in. Described subset: FACS-sorted CD8+CD4-CCR7+CD45RA+ naive T cells. The chain joins TRBV12-3 or TRBV12-4 to TRBJ2-7, with D maybe TRBD2 (6 bases). This clonotype originated in a human donor in good health. Some libraries in this study had Jurkat cell RNA spiked in. This CDR3 reads CASREEGPYEQYF. As DNA, the CDR3 is TGTGCCAGCAGGGAGGAGGGTCCCTACGAGCAGTACTTC.